This entry lists 17 T cell receptor beta chains sequenced from one sample in a study of T cell repertoires in cytomegalovirus infection. Using its own MiXCR run on the reads, TCRdb lists one record per CDR3 protein. The sample has under 350,000 distinct CDR3 sequences; 9.6% are singletons. The sample consisted of PBMCs. The receptors originated from a human donor in good health (CMV status not recorded). Some clones in this sample may be carry-over from other donors' samples.

This clonotype has a count of ten or more. The chain links TRBV24-1 to TRBJ2-1; 7 bases match TRBD1. Trimming cost V 1 base and J 5 bases; bases outside gene matches: 4. Germline CDR1 is KGHDR and CDR2 is SFDVKD. The CDR3 extends over 15 amino acids. Here the CDR3 reads CATSDFSGTDNEQFF. CDR3 nucleotides: TGTGCCACCAGTGATTTCTCCGGGACAGACAATGAGCAGTTCTTC.

This clonotype was counted ten times or more. The V gene is TRBV28, the J gene TRBJ2-1; D tentatively fits TRBD1 or TRBD2 (6 bases each). Germline V gene sequence: CDR1 MDHEN, CDR2 SYDVKM. Deletions cut 5 bases from V and 0 bases from J, with 14 bases between. This CDR3 region has 16 residues. CDR3: CASSGGTDSSYNEQFF. DNA for the CDR3: TGTGCCAGCAGTGGGGGGACGGACAGCTCCTACAATGAGCAGTTCTTC. Filled out from reference TRBV28 and TRBJ2-1, the complete variable domain reads DVKVTQSSRYLVKRTGEKVFLECVQDMDHENMFWYRQDPGLGLRLIYFSYDVKMKEKGDIPEGYSVSREKKERFSLILESASTNQTSMYLCASSGGTDSSYNEQFFGPGTRLTVL.

This clonotype was found many times. The rearrangement joins TRBV7-8 to TRBJ2-1; D is undetermined. V lost 5 bases and J lost 7, with 15 bases in between. Germline V CDR1 and CDR2: SGHVS, FQNEAQ. The CDR3 contains 14 residues. CDR3 region: CASSLNEVANEQFF. As DNA, the CDR3 is TGTGCCAGCAGCCTAAATGAGGTTGCGAATGAGCAGTTCTTC. Filled out from reference TRBV7-8 and TRBJ2-1, the complete variable domain reads GAGVSQSPRYKVAKRGQDVALRCDPISGHVSLFWYQQALGQGPEFLTYFQNEAQLDKSGLPSDRFFAERPEGSVSTLKIQRTQQEDSAVYLCASSLNEVANEQFFGPGTRLTVL.

This clonotype was found many times. The chain has TRBV7-9 and TRBJ1-6, with D uncertain. CDR1 and CDR2 from the germline V gene are SEHNR and FQNEAQ (reference sequence). The CDR3 sequence is 14 residues long. V was clipped by 5 bases and J by 3 bases, with 8 bases between them. CDR3 sequence: CASSPDGYNSPLHF. CDR3 sequence (DNA): TGTGCCAGCAGCCCGGACGGCTATAATTCACCCCTCCACTTT.

The chain is built from TRBV20-1 and TRBJ2-5; 7 positions agree with TRBD1. V dropped 3 bases and J dropped 5; count of bases not matched to a gene: 15. Per germline, CDR1 DFQATT and CDR2 SNEGSKA (reference sequence). The CDR3 runs to 16 residues. The DNA of the CDR3 is TGCAGTGCTAGGGGTTCGAGACAGGGAGCTCCTGAGACCCAGTACTTC. Protein sequence: CSARGSRQGAPETQYF.

A few counts support this clonotype. V and J are TRBV20-1 and TRBJ1-2, with D uncertain. In germline, CDR1 is DFQATT, CDR2 SNEGSKA (reference sequence). Trimming removed 2 bases at V and 3 bases at J, with 13 bases between. The CDR3 is 14 amino acids. The CDR3 reads CSARLTTEYYGYTF. The CDR3 region has the DNA TGCAGTGCTAGACTAACGACGGAATACTATGGCTACACCTTC.

This clonotype was seen repeatedly, ten times or more. The chain is built from TRBV6-1 and TRBJ2-2; D perhaps matches TRBD1 (6 bases). The CDR3 totals 15 residues. Trimming removed 2 bases from V and 2 bases from J, with 9 bases in between. Germline-derived CDR1 and CDR2 are MNHNS and SASEGT. The CDR3 here is CASSERDKNTGELFF. In nucleotides, the CDR3 is TGTGCCAGCAGTGAACGGGACAAAAACACCGGGGAGCTGTTTTTT.

There are many counts of this clonotype. The rearrangement links TRBV6-1 to TRBJ1-1, with TRBD1 identical over 9 bases. CDR1 is MNHNS and CDR2 is SASEGT in the germline V gene. CDR3 size: 14 residues. The ends lost 11 bases at V and 0 bases at J; junction bases unmatched: 7. Here the CDR3 reads CAGGQGPLNTEAFF. In nucleotides, the CDR3 is TGTGCCGGAGGACAGGGGCCACTGAACACTGAAGCTTTCTTT.

The table lists this clonotype with a few counts. V and J are TRBV20-1 and TRBJ2-5; 7 bases line up with TRBD2. The CDR3 runs 14 residues. J lost 1 base, V lost 5 bases, and 7 bases had no gene match. Germline lookup yields CDR1 DFQATT and CDR2 SNEGSKA (reference sequence). In DNA form, the CDR3 reads TGCAGTGCTCTTCTAGCGGAACTCCAAGAGACCCAGTACTTC. It specifies CSALLAELQETQYF.

This clonotype was seen a few times. The chain combines TRBV3-1 with TRBJ1-5; D gene unclear. Trimming cost V 2 bases and J 6 bases, with 8 bases left between them. CDR1 is LGHDT and CDR2 is YNNKEL in the germline V gene (reference sequence). The CDR3 length is 13 residues. CDR3 DNA sequence: TGTGCCAGCAGCCAAATGCGAGGTCAGCCCCAGCATTTT. This codes for CASSQMRGQPQHF.

This clonotype was counted many times. This chain links TRBV5-1 with TRBJ1-1; D gene unclear. V dropped 0 bases and J dropped 1 base, with 10 bases sitting between them. The CDR3 length is 15 residues. The germline gives CDR1 SGHRS, CDR2 YFSETQ. Here the CDR3 reads CASSLDLRSNTEAFF. In DNA, the CDR3 is TGCGCCAGCAGCTTGGACCTACGATCGAACACTGAAGCTTTCTTT. Drawing the rest from reference TRBV5-1 and TRBJ1-1, the complete variable domain is KAGVTQTPRYLIKTRGQQVTLSCSPISGHRSVSWYQQTPGQGLQFLFEYFSETQRNKGNFPGRFSGRQFSNSRSEMNVSTLELGDSALYLCASSLDLRSNTEAFFGQGTRLTVV.

By proportion, this clonotype is medium-sized. J is TRBJ1-1 and V is TRBV7-8, with a possible D match to TRBD1 (6 bases). Germline values: CDR1 SGHVS, CDR2 FQNEAQ. Trimming removed 5 bases from V and 3 bases from J, with 22 bases in between. This CDR3 spans 17 amino acids. Written as DNA, the CDR3 is TGTGCCAGCAGCCAAAGGGGGTCGGTCCTCAAGGACACTGAAGCTTTCTTT. Protein sequence: CASSQRGSVLKDTEAFF.

The table lists this clonotype with a few counts. The chain uses TRBV28 and TRBJ2-7; possible D gene TRBD1, 5 bases. Germline V gene data show CDR1 as MDHEN and CDR2 as SYDVKM. Trimming left V 6 bases short and J 1 base short, with 19 bases between. The CDR3 spans 16 residues. Here the CDR3 DNA reads TGTGCCAGCAGCTACCGACAGTTAACCCCGTCCTACGAGCAGTACGTC. Residues: CASSYRQLTPSYEQYV.

At least ten counts were recorded for this clonotype. V is TRBV7-9 and J is TRBJ2-2, with D tentatively TRBD1 (6 bases). Germline assignment: CDR1 SEHNR and CDR2 FQNEAQ (reference sequence). The CDR3 has 15 amino acids. Trimming removed 1 base at V and 2 bases at J, with 8 bases between. CDR3 DNA sequence: TGTGCCAGCAGCTTAGGGGGACAAAACACCGGGGAGCTGTTTTTT. This translates into CASSLGGQNTGELFF.

This chain connects TRBV4-3 to TRBJ2-1; unclear D gene. The CDR3 sequence is 13 residues long. V gave up 0 bases and J gave up 12 bases, with 12 bases separating them. Germline loops: CDR1 LGHNA, CDR2 YSLEER. This CDR3 is CASSQDKGFGQFF. CDR3 DNA: TGCGCCAGCAGCCAAGATAAAGGTTTTGGGCAGTTCTTC.

This clonotype was recorded many times. V and J are TRBV6-5 and TRBJ1-4; no reliable D call. Germline CDR1 is MNHEY and CDR2 is SVGAGI. This CDR3 is 17 amino acids long. Between the trimmed V and J ends, which lost 0 bases and 3 bases, there was a span of 14 bases. CDR3 amino acids: CASSYSMRPFPNEKLFF. CDR3 coding DNA: TGTGCCAGCAGTTACTCGATGCGCCCTTTCCCTAATGAAAAACTGTTTTTT.

Many counts were recorded for this clonotype. The chain couples TRBV6-2 or TRBV6-3 to TRBJ2-2; 8 positions match TRBD2. V was clipped by 2 bases and J by 6 bases; unmatched bases: 2. The germline CDR1 and CDR2 sequences are MNHEY and SVGEGT. The CDR3 length is 14 residues. The CDR3 region has the DNA TGTGCCAGCAGTTACGCGGGGGGCCCCGGGGAGCTGTTTTTT. Its protein is CASSYAGGPGELFF.